This T cell receptor beta chain was sequenced for a study of T-cell memory formation after mild COVID-19. Study-level information: Largely, the TCR clusters proved donor specific.

In germline, CDR1 is SGHTA, CDR2 FQGTGA. Trimming took 0 bases from V and 4 from J; bases not matched to a gene: 10. This CDR3 contains 17 residues. From the 5' RACE reads, TCRdb called clonotypes with MiXCR, one entry per CDR3 protein. This table holds roughly 130,000 distinct CDR3 sequences, 15% to 20% found once. This clonotype was picked up a small number of times. This sequence was found in an adult woman who had mild COVID-19 (a few samples of this study predate the infection). Cell type and time point are not known. The chain recombines TRBV7-3 with TRBJ1-1; 8 nucleotides agree with TRBD1. Sample: PBMCs or a T cell subset sorted from them (not recorded which). The CDR3 loop is CASSLTGDRPFRTEAFF. CDR3 bases: TGTGCCAGCAGCTTAACTGGGGACAGGCCATTTCGCACTGAAGCTTTCTTT. Variable domain in full (rest from reference TRBV7-3 and TRBJ1-1): GAGVSQTPSNKVTEKGKYVELRCDPISGHTALYWYRQSLGQGPEFLIYFQGTGAADDSGLPNDRFFAVRPEGSVSTLKIQRTERGDSAVYLCASSLTGDRPFRTEAFFGQGTRLTVV.